This T cell receptor beta chain was sequenced for a study of CD8 T cells in ankylosing spondylitis. Notes on the study in general: Seemingly distinctive of ankylosing spondylitis blood was a TCR beta motif formed by eight highly homologous variants. Earlier work had already found some motif variants in reactive arthritis synovial fluid and blood. Researchers report that disease-linked clones proved CD8+ and relatively rare in peripheral blood. Reports say disease-linked clones showed up significantly more in matched ankylosing spondylitis synovial fluid.

The germline V gene has CDR1 DFQATT and CDR2 SNEGSKA (reference sequence). The CDR3 is 15 amino acids. The V segment lost 3 bases and the J segment 2 bases; nucleotides outside the gene matches: 5. Quantitative 5'-RACE was performed with molecular barcodes, and it yielded the TCR beta libraries. MiXCR, applied by TCRdb to the 5' RACE reads, yields one record per CDR3 protein. The sample holds roughly 700,000 distinct CDR3 sequences, roughly 19% seen once. As to this clonotype: Its specificity is not known.

The sample consisted of blood, either unsorted or a sorted T cell fraction (not recorded which). The TCR sequence derives from a male donor with ankylosing spondylitis. J is TRBJ2-5 and V is TRBV20-1, with 11 bases aligning to TRBD2. The CDR3 DNA reads TGCAGTGCTAGGCGTAGCGGGAGGGGACAAGAGACCCAGTACTTC. As protein: CSARRSGRGQETQYF.